The entry below describes one T cell receptor (beta chain). The sample belongs to a study of blood T cell repertoires in COVID-19. In the study overall: T cells, B-cell-depleted T cells, or PBMCs supplied cDNA or gDNA.

J gave up 0 bases and V 4 bases, and 11 bases lay outside the gene matches. The CDR3 has 17 residues. Germline CDR1 is MNHEY and CDR2 is SVGEGT. In the authors' workflow: Nucleated cell counts were estimated from reference gene primer amplification. The method was immunoSEQ multiplex PCR; TCRdb's version includes in-frame clones alone and lacks a portion of them. For V, J and clone size, that table is used; D and trimming come from the DNA. The sample carries 50,000 to 75,000 clones, 65% to 85% recorded once. Input material: peripheral blood. The V and J genes are TRBV6-2 or TRBV6-3 and TRBJ2-7, with 8 bases that match TRBD2. The clonotype was recovered from a man at least 80 years old with active or convalescent COVID-19. Here the CDR3 DNA reads TGTGCCAGCAGTTTCTCCATCGGGCGGGAGGACTCCTACGAGCAGTACTTC. Amino acid sequence: CASSFSIGREDSYEQYF.